This T cell receptor beta chain was recovered during a study of response to subunit inactivated influenza vaccine. Findings of the study overall: The authors put forward the suggestion that each seasonal influenza vaccination may bring in only a limited number of new T cells.

Remarks on this clonotype: Its antigen is as yet unknown.

TCRdb independently ran MiXCR on the RT-PCR reads; one entry per CDR3 protein. The repertoire holds hundreds of thousands of distinct CDR3 sequences, with roughly 15% as singletons. J gave up 5 bases and V 6 bases, and 11 bases lay outside the gene matches. Germline CDR1 is DFQATT and CDR2 is SNEGSKA (reference sequence). The CDR3 has 16 amino acids. This chain connects TRBV20-1 to TRBJ2-5, with 14 bases that match TRBD2. The source material was PBMCs from blood, sampled approximately 15 days before vaccination. This clonotype originated in a man in his fifties who received an inactivated influenza vaccine. In nucleotides, the CDR3 is TGCAGTGCAGGAAGGACTAGCGGGGGGCAAAGGGAGACCCAGTACTTC. This encodes CSAGRTSGGQRETQYF.